The present T cell receptor beta chain was sequenced within a study of regulatory T cells in long-lasting Graves disease. Turning to the study itself: Persistent Graves' disease meant over 5 years of antithyroid drugs with positive TSH receptor antibodies.

This clonotype has at least ten counts. Time point: persistent/refractory GD, antithyroid drugs over 5 years with positive TRAb. Scientists built the TCR library using RNA that was extracted from PBMCs. The CDR3 consists of 13 residues. V was trimmed by 2 bases and J by 5 bases, leaving 13 bases between them. The germline V gene has CDR1 SQVTM and CDR2 ANQGSEA. TCR beta libraries were built with iRepertoire HTBI primers and Arm-PCR of CDR3 regions. TCRdb re-derived calls from the multiplex PCR reads in MiXCR, one entry per CDR3 protein. The sample yields some 450,000 distinct CDR3 sequences, roughly a quarter seen once.

The chain links TRBV29-1 to TRBJ2-7, with no clear D. The specimen comprised peripheral blood mononuclear cells (PBMCs), sampled when the disease was refractory, from a patient treated with antithyroid drugs. The receptor comes from a female donor with Graves disease. The CDR3 loop is CSVESLSGHEQYF. The DNA for the CDR3 is TGCAGCGTTGAATCCCTTTCGGGCCACGAGCAGTACTTC.